What follows are 15 T cell receptor beta chains derived from one specimen sequenced in a study of CD8 T cells in Susac syndrome. After extraction with the RNeasy kit, roughly 0.5 to 1 ug of the RNA was reverse transcribed using random hexamers. TCRdb fed the immunoSEQ multiplex PCR reads into MiXCR, producing one record per CDR3 protein. The sample includes approximately 150,000 distinct CDR3 sequences, approximately 95% of them seen just once. Specimen: CD4+ T cells from PBMCs. Receptors originate from a human donor in good health.

The chain's CDR3 is CASSPGWDEQYF. The CDR3 region has the DNA TGTGCCAGCTCACCCGGGTGGGACGAGCAGTACTTC. The rearrangement links TRBV18 to TRBJ2-7, with unresolved D. Deletions cut 3 bases from V and 5 bases from J, with 8 bases between. This CDR3 region has 12 residues. Germline CDR1 and CDR2: KGHSH and LQKENI.

This chain uses TRBV15 with TRBJ1-1; no clear D gene. Germline-derived CDR1 and CDR2 are LNHNV and YYDKDF (reference sequence). The V end was cut by 0 bases, the J end by 1 base, with 9 bases between. CDR3 length: 15 amino acids. Here the CDR3 reads CATSRDNRGNTEAFF. In DNA, the CDR3 is TGTGCCACCAGCAGAGATAATCGGGGGAACACTGAAGCTTTCTTT.

The rearrangement joins TRBV24-1 to TRBJ2-5; TRBD1 agrees at 8 bases. The CDR3 runs 14 residues. Germline values: CDR1 KGHDR, CDR2 SFDVKD. After removal of 5 bases from V and 5 bases from J, the junction contained 6 bases not matched to a gene. This chain's CDR3 is CATSGESGGETQYF. In DNA, the CDR3 is TGTGCCACCAGTGGCGAGTCAGGGGGCGAGACCCAGTACTTC.

The rearrangement links TRBV5-6 to TRBJ2-1; 13 positions match TRBD2. CDR3 size: 21 residues. Trimming took 4 bases from V and 3 from J; bases not matched to a gene: 19. Germline loops: CDR1 SGHDT, CDR2 YYEEEE. In DNA form, the CDR3 reads TGTGCCAGCAGCCCAATGGTTCCCGACCTGGGACTAGCGGGAAACTACAATGAGCAGTTCTTC. This codes for CASSPMVPDLGLAGNYNEQFF.

The chain recombines TRBV20-1 with TRBJ2-1, with 9 nucleotides matching TRBD1. Germline V lookup: CDR1 DFQATT, CDR2 SNEGSKA (reference sequence). This CDR3 contains 15 residues. Trimming took 5 bases from V and 6 from J; bases not matched to a gene: 11. DNA for the CDR3: TGCAGTGCTCGTCGGGCGGGGACAGGGAGCAATGAGCAGTTCTTC. This sequence encodes CSARRAGTGSNEQFF.

The chain's CDR3 is CASSLEQGPYNEQFF. The CDR3 nucleotides read TGCGCCAGCAGCTTGGAACAGGGACCCTACAATGAGCAGTTCTTC. The rearrangement uses TRBV5-1 and TRBJ2-1, with a weak D call TRBD1 (6 bases). The CDR3 covers 15 residues. V was shortened by 0 bases and J by 2 bases, with 9 bases between the two germline ends. CDR1 and CDR2 from the germline V gene are SGHRS and YFSETQ.

This clonotype is a singleton in its sample. The V gene is TRBV5-1, the J gene TRBJ2-3; no reliable D call. Trimming stripped 3 bases from V and 1 base from J, with 9 bases between. The CDR3 has 14 residues. Germline V gene lookup returns CDR1 SGHRS and CDR2 YFSETQ. The CDR3 sequence is CASSSESGTDTQYF. CDR3 nucleotide sequence: TGCGCCAGCAGCTCCGAGTCTGGCACAGATACGCAGTATTTT.

The chain uses TRBV20-1 and TRBJ2-5, with TRBD2 matching over 12 bases. The CDR3 is 17 residues long. Germline lookup yields CDR1 DFQATT and CDR2 SNEGSKA (reference sequence). V shed 4 bases and J 4 bases; nucleotides not matched to a gene: 13. The CDR3 is CSAIPHPLLAGGETQYF. The CDR3 nucleotides read TGCAGTGCTATCCCCCACCCGTTACTAGCGGGAGGAGAGACCCAGTACTTC.

The CDR3: CASSSFQGYEQYF. The CDR3 DNA is TGCGCCAGCAGCTCCTTCCAGGGCTACGAGCAGTACTTC. This chain uses TRBV5-1 with TRBJ2-7; possibly TRBD1 for D (5 bases). This CDR3 has 13 residues. Trimming left V 3 bases short and J 3 bases short, with 10 bases between. Germline CDR1 SGHRS, CDR2 YFSETQ.

The V gene is TRBV19, the J gene TRBJ1-5; the D gene is possibly TRBD1 (6 bases). The CDR3 is 14 amino acids. V lost 6 bases and J 3 bases, leaving 12 bases between the germline ends. Germline V lookup: CDR1 LNHDA, CDR2 SQIVND (reference sequence). CDR3 DNA: TGTGCCAGTAGGTCCGGGACACACAATCAGCCCCAGCATTTT. It translates to CASRSGTHNQPQHF.

The chain has TRBV20-1 and TRBJ2-1; a weak D match, TRBD1 (6 bases). Per the germline V gene, CDR1 is DFQATT and CDR2 is SNEGSKA (reference sequence). V was shortened by 5 bases and J by 2 bases, with 19 bases between the two germline ends. The CDR3 runs to 16 residues. CDR3 in amino acids: CSARHLDRITYNEQFF. The DNA of the CDR3 is TGCAGTGCTCGCCATCTCGACAGGATCACCTACAATGAGCAGTTCTTC.

The chain carries TRBV28 and TRBJ2-3, with 8 nucleotides matching TRBD2. Germline CDR1 and CDR2: MDHEN and SYDVKM. The V gene end was trimmed by 10 bases and the J gene end by 2 bases; junction bases not matched to a gene: 17. This CDR3 region has 17 residues. The CDR3 bases are TGTGCCACCCAGTTAAGGAGCGGGAGTTATCACACAGATACGCAGTATTTT. It is translated as CATQLRSGSYHTDTQYF.

This rearrangement joins TRBV5-6 to TRBJ2-5; D remains ambiguous. Looked up from germline, CDR1 is SGHDT and CDR2 is YYEEEE. The length of the CDR3 is 11 residues. The ends were cut back, 8 bases at V and 4 bases at J, with 9 bases in the middle. The chain's CDR3 is CASGNVETQYF. For the CDR3, the DNA is TGTGCCAGTGGAAATGTAGAGACCCAGTACTTC.

This sequence joins TRBV19 and TRBJ2-2; D not resolved. Germline CDR1 reads LNHDA; CDR2 reads SQIVND (reference sequence). The CDR3 covers 17 residues. Trimming pared 0 bases from V and 1 base from J, leaving 12 bases between. The CDR3 nucleotides are TGTGCCAGTAGTATAGAAATGGGGATGTTGAACACCGGGGAGCTGTTTTTT. Translating gives CASSIEMGMLNTGELFF.

This chain links TRBV20-1 with TRBJ2-7, with 12 nucleotides matching TRBD2. V shed 2 bases, J shed 3 bases, and the junction held 2 bases outside the gene matches. CDR1 is DFQATT and CDR2 is SNEGSKA in the germline V gene (reference sequence). CDR3 length: 14 amino acids. CDR3 region: CSARLAGGIYEQYF. CDR3 DNA sequence: TGCAGTGCTAGACTAGCGGGAGGGATCTACGAGCAGTACTTC.